This T cell receptor (beta chain) was captured in a study of human T cells and chemical hapten exposure. Turning to the study itself: Minor pooled library volume differences mainly drove per-sample TCR yield variation. The study's findings and limits: The number of TCRs over 1 in 1000 frequency stayed unchanged after DPC.

The CDR3 covers 13 residues. The V and J ends lost 2 bases and 7 bases respectively, with 11 bases between them. Specified time point: healthy volunteer bleed at 6 weeks. Whole blood that had not been fractionated was the source of extracted total RNA. This clonotype occurred many times. Its antigen is as yet unknown. Unique molecular identifiers were affixed to discrete cDNA molecules within the library. Authors' methods: A typical sample had roughly 87,000 TCRs, with roughly 23,224 to 700,000 overall. TCRdb re-called the RACE reads through MiXCR, storing one row per CDR3 protein. What appears here as the V and J calls and clone size reflects TCRdb's work, not the paper's. This sample yields 35,000 to 50,000 distinct CDR3 sequences, of which roughly 3.5% are seen a single time; around 6% belongs to the top ten.

The clonotype comes from a human donor in good health. Some clones in this sample may be carry-over from other donors' samples. This rearrangement joins TRBV12-3 or TRBV12-4 to TRBJ1-1; a possible D gene is TRBD1 (5 bases). Material: whole blood. The CDR3 DNA follows: TGTGCCAGCAGTTTAAGGGGAGGTGATGAAGCTTTCTTT. It is translated as CASSLRGGDEAFF.